The sample holds one count of the clone carrying this T cell receptor (beta chain). The germline V gene has CDR1 KGHSH and CDR2 LQKENI. This CDR3 comprises 14 residues. Trimming left V 2 bases short and J 3 bases short, with 10 bases between. Original analysis: How many nucleated cells were present was estimated from reference gene primer amplification. Sequenced by immunoSEQ multiplex PCR; TCRdb stores in-frame clones only, minus some. Clone size and the V and J calls come from that table; the DNA yielded D and trimming. The sample has 55,000 to 65,000 clones; 80% to 85% are singletons. This sample stems from a study of blood T cell repertoires in COVID-19. Study-level background: The study drew acute and convalescent COVID-19 samples from the United States, Italy and Spain. PBMCs, B-cell-depleted T cells, or T cells provided the cDNA or gDNA that made up the material.

Followed longitudinally, the Seattle patients had been enrolled during active infection. The gene calls are TRBV18 and TRBJ1-1; D is unresolved. Sample: peripheral blood. This receptor was identified in a man younger than 40 with COVID-19, enrolled during active disease. CDR3 residues: CASSPLLRDTEAFF. The CDR3 nucleotides read TGTGCCAGCTCACCATTATTGAGGGACACTGAAGCTTTCTTT.